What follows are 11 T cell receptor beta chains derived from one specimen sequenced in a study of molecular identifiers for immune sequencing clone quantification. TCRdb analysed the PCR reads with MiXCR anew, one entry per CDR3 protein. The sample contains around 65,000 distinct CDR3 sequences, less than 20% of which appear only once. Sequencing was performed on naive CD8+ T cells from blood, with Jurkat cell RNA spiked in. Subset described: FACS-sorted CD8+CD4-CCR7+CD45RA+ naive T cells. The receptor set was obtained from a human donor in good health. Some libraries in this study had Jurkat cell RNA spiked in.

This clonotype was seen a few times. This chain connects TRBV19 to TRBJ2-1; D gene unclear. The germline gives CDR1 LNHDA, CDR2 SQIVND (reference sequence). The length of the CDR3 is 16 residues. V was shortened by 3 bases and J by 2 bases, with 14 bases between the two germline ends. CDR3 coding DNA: TGTGCCAGTAGTATCGATTTCCAGTGGGCCTACAATGAGCAGTTCTTC. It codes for CASSIDFQWAYNEQFF.

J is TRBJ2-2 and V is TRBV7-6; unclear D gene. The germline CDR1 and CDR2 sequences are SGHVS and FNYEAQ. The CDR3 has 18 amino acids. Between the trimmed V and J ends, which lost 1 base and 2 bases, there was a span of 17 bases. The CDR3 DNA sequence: TGTGCCAGCAGCTTAGTCTTGGCCCCCCTACGAAACACCGGGGAGCTGTTTTTT. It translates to CASSLVLAPLRNTGELFF.

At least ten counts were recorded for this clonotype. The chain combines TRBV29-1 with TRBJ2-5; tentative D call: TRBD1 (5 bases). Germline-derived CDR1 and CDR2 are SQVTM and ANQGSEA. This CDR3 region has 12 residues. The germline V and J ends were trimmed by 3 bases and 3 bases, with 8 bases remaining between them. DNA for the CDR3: TGCAGCGTTGACAGGGTTGAAGAGACCCAGTACTTC. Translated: CSVDRVEETQYF.

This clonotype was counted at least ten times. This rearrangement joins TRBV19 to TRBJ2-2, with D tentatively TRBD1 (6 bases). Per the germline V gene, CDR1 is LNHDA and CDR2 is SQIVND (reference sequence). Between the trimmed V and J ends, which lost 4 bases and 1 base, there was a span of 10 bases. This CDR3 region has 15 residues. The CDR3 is CASSSSGQNTGELFF. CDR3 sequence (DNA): TGTGCCAGTAGTAGCTCGGGACAGAACACCGGGGAGCTGTTTTTT.

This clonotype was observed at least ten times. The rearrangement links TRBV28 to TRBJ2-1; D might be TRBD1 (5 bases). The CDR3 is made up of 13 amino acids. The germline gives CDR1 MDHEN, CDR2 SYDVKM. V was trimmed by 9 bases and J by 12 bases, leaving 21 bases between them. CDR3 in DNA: TGTGCCAGTAAATCGACAGACACAATGAGGCAGTTCTTC. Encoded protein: CASKSTDTMRQFF.

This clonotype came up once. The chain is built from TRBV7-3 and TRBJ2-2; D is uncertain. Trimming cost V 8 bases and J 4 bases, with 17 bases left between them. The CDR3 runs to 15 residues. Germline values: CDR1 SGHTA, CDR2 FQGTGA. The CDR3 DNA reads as TGTGCCAGCTTTAGGGTTGTTGTCTGCACCGGGGAGCTGTTTTTT. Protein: CASFRVVVCTGELFF.

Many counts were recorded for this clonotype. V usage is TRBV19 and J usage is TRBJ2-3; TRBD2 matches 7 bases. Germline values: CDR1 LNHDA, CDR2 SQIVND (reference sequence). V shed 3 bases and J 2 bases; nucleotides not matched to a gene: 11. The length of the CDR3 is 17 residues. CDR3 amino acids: CASSIVGGSPFTDTQYF. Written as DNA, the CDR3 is TGTGCCAGTAGTATCGTCGGCGGGAGTCCCTTCACAGATACGCAGTATTTT.

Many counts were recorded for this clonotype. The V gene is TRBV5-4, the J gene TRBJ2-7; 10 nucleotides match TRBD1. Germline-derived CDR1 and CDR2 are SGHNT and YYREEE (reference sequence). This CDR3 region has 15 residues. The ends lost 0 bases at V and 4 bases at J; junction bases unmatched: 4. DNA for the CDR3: TGTGCCAGCAGCTTGGAGGGACAGGGGATATACGAGCAGTACTTC. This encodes CASSLEGQGIYEQYF.

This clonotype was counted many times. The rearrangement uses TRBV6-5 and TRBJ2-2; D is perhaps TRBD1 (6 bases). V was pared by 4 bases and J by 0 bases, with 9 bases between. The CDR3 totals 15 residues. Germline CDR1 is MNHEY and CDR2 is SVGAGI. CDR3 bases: TGTGCCAGCAGTTTCGGGACAACGAACACCGGGGAGCTGTTTTTT. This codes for CASSFGTTNTGELFF.

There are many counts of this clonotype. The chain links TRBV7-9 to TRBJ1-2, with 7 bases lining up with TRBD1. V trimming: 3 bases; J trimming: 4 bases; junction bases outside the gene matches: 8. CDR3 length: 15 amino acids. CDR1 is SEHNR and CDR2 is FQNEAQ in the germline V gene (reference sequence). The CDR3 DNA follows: TGTGCCAGCAGCTTGGGTACAGGGGTGGGCTATGGCTACACCTTC. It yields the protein CASSLGTGVGYGYTF.

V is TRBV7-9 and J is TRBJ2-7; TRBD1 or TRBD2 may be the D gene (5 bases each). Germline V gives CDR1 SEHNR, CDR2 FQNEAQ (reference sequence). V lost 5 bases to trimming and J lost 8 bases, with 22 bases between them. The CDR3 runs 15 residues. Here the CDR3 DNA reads TGTGCCAGCAGCCCCGGGACCTCGGAGGTCGGGAAGCAGTACTTC. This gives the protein CASSPGTSEVGKQYF.